The entry below describes one T cell receptor beta chain. This clone's antigen is unknown. The record has no base qualities; no much larger clone is one base away. The data were obtained in a study of cytomegalovirus exposure and HLA in healthy donors (dated by TCRdb to about 2017). Turning to the overall study: An earlier analysis of more than 550 of the donors reported 276 Gb of sequence data and about 120 million unique TCR beta sequences obtained from roughly 180 million T cells. An early release that covered roughly 600 HLA-typed donors contained approximately 300 gigabases of sequencing data and 80 million or so unique TCR sequences. Of the roughly 400 genotyped donors, roughly 85% fell in the genetic ancestry cluster associated with self-reported Caucasian donors. The aim of the study was to test whether cataloging public T cell receptors could identify signatures of past pathogen exposure. The study used immunosequencing to profile the T cell repertoires of approximately 650 subjects and linked those repertoires to cytomegalovirus serostatus. In addition to the first cohort of roughly 700 subjects, a separate validation cohort of approximately 130 different subjects was used. High-throughput TCR immunosequencing, statistical association of individual TCRs with disease status, and machine learning were combined to predict cytomegalovirus infection status. To study patterns of TCR occurrence, a later analysis re-analyzed previously published TCR beta repertoires from 500 to 850 donors and added high-resolution HLA genotyping. Rather than drawing on any new phenotypic data, the later analysis identified candidate immune exposures from TCR beta sequences and the way those sequences occurred across donors. An earlier analysis of 587 of the donors used high-throughput TCR beta sequencing to judge whether each TCR beta V gene segment behaved as functional or pseudogenic. Donor age, sex, ethnicity and CMV serostatus were compiled together with the repertoire data. A later genetic analysis took genome-wide SNP genotypes for about 55% of the 666 donors and used that subset as a discovery cohort. All discovery cohort repertoires had been generated using a single sequencing platform. HLA typing covered class I and class II loci at four-digit resolution. The number of donors typed differed by locus, with roughly 629-640 for A, B, C, DRB1 and DQB1, 522 for DQA1, about 610 for DPA1, and 472 for DPB1. Roughly 5 DR-DQ haplotypes were handled as single units for association and clustering, since linkage in the cohort was strong. Across approximately 400 genotyped donors of the cohort, an average of about 240,000 unique TCR beta nucleotide sequences per donor were sequenced, and 15% to 20% of those sequences were non-productive. Broader findings and caveats from the paper: It was suggested by the authors that the approach could potentially be generalized to other disease states and immunological phenotypes. About 17 rarely observed V segments, including chromosome 9 orphons, were excluded from the earlier analysis of a few hundred of the donors because counts were too low. In a later genetic analysis, fewer N-insertions in productive TCRs were reported among donors in an Asian-associated ancestry cluster than the 666-donor mean. According to a later analysis, most CMV-associated TCR beta chains appeared to be HLA-restricted, and the HLA associations seemed to be driven largely by CMV exposure. A further reported finding was that TCR beta sequences accurately predicted the HLA-A and HLA-B alleles for most subjects in the first cohort. Assigning TCR associations to individual alleles was difficult when HLA alleles, especially DR and DQ, strongly co-occurred. Three of the identified cytomegalovirus-associated TCR beta chains were confirmed in vitro to be specific for cytomegalovirus antigens. In an earlier analysis of some 540 of the donors, most TCR beta V segments appeared in productive rearrangements about 87% or about 30% of the time, broadly matching IMGT annotations. In the study, some 160 TCR beta chains were listed as associated with cytomegalovirus. This cohort had only TCR beta chains sequenced, and the lack of alpha or paired-chain data limited which features could be detected. At a false discovery rate of 0.05, a later analysis linked approximately 18,000 TCR beta sequences to specific HLA alleles. Linkage disequilibrium might explain the correlated functional status among segregating V segments, but an unknown experimental factor could not be excluded. Across donors, most TCR sequences were observed very rarely, whereas some public TCRs were present in many individuals. Compared with equally common non-associated chains, HLA-associated TCR beta chains in a later analysis were more clonally expanded and had lower generation probabilities. The presence/absence analyses assumed that sequencing depth was roughly uniform across donors, and that assumption may not be true. Some IMGT-functional V segments, including TRBV6-2 and TRBV6-3, could not be told apart with the 87-base-pair reads, so those segments were excluded. Because some donors lacked HLA typing at each locus, the association tests relied only on the typed subset. The classifier was reported to diagnose cytomegalovirus status with high specificity and sensitivity in both the original cohort and the validation cohort. In a later analysis, the rate of TCR association differed among HLA loci, with DRB1 alleles having the most associated TCRs and HLA-C alleles having the fewest. For the cohort, immune exposure information was limited to CMV serostatus. An association between a missense DCLRE1C variant and V-gene and J-gene trimming of TCR beta chains was found in a later genetic analysis and replicated in an independent cohort. Several of the top co-occurrence clusters appeared to be linked to parvovirus B19, influenza, CMV and Epstein-Barr virus, according to a later analysis. A cluster of highly shared sequence variants was judged likely to represent a technical artifact of the sequencing pipeline.

The germline V gene supplies CDR1 MGHDK and CDR2 SYGVNS. The cysteine opens and the phenylalanine closes a CDR3 of 16 amino acids. Of all the DNA, just the CDR3 is kept, 48 bases in frame from base 1. The germline V and J ends show losses of 4 bases and 2 bases respectively, and no gene match explains 9 bases of the junction. Libraries were constructed by the immunoSEQ multiplex PCR assay. A mixture of 60 forward primers for TCR Vbeta segments and 13 reverse primers for TCR Jbeta segments was used in the multiplex PCR. A multiplex PCR assay on genomic DNA amplified the CDR3 region of rearranged TCR beta genes. The Illumina HiSeq System was used to sequence the amplified TCR beta libraries as 87-base-pair reads. The authors' analysis ran thus. A later analysis tallied some 79 million unique TCR beta chains across the 700 or so repertoires, and approximately 12 million of those chains were shared by two or more donors. A nearest-neighbor algorithm error-corrected the raw reads and collapsed the reads into unique sequences, merging closely related sequences to remove PCR and sequencing errors. To assign V, D and J gene segments, CDR3 sequences were aligned to IMGT reference sequences. For a sequence to be retained, a match of at least six nucleotides to both a V gene segment and a J gene segment was required. Rearrangements were called productive when the CDR3 lacked stop codons and stayed in frame with V and J; all others were non-productive. CDR3 was defined according to IMGT convention as the region running from the second conserved V-encoded cysteine to the conserved J-encoded phenylalanine. Sequences without an unambiguous match to a single V gene segment were excluded from the earlier analysis of approximately 560 of the donors. In an earlier analysis of 587 of the donors, a V segment was called functional when productive rearrangements were above 56.7%, and segregating when the standard deviation between donors exceeded 5%. A statistical classification framework was built to diagnose cytomegalovirus status from the catalog of TCR beta chain sequences. A later analysis assigned V and J genes by comparing TCR nucleotide sequences with IMGT/GENE-DB human TR gene sequences. The TCRdist pipeline was used in a later analysis to assign CDR3 sequences and most-parsimonious VDJ recombination scenarios. In a later analysis, each TCR beta chain was defined by its CDR3 amino acid sequence together with its V-gene family, and reads lacking a unique V-gene family were excluded. In a later analysis, around 650 highly shared, low-generation-probability nucleotide sequences were removed to address suspected cross-contamination and a sequencing artifact. A later analysis calculated a clonal expansion index for each public chain from normalized within-repertoire ranks of inferred template counts. Generation probabilities in a later analysis came from a VDJ recombination model fitted to out-of-frame rearrangements, and those results were checked against IGoR. A later analysis scored TCR-TCR, TCR-HLA and TCR-CMV co-occurrence with hypergeometric tests, applying a repertoire-size bias correction to TCR pairs. To estimate false discovery rates, a later analysis permuted the HLA or CMV assignments 20 times. In a later analysis, co-occurring TCRs were grouped with DBSCAN, and TCRdist sequence similarity was added when clustering was performed within HLA-allele-positive subsets. Repertoires with fewer than 30,000 or more than 120,000 public chains, plus five repertoires with anomalous nucleotide sharing, were excluded from co-occurrence clustering. The source is immuneACCESS, and TCRdb retained only in-frame sequences with V and J called. Part of the clones is not carried over; for the studies checked, unresolved V genes explain less than half of this, and the remainder is unexplained. V, J and clone size derive from that table, while D and trimming were established from the DNA sequence. This sample has under 90,000 clones in its table, and 90% of those were observed once. 2.3% of the sample belongs to the ten largest clones.

The cohort consisted of fewer than 700 healthy bone marrow donors. At the time of sampling, all cohort members were nominally healthy, though unrecorded immune exposures were likely present. The donor tested CMV seronegative, placing the donor among the 300 to 450 seronegative members of the cohort. A peripheral blood sample was collected from each donor, and TCR beta sequencing was performed on peripheral blood mononuclear cells. Genomic DNA extraction from the blood cell samples was performed with the Qiagen DNeasy Blood Extraction Kit. The sequenced sample consisted of PBMCs. The V gene is TRBV25-1 and the J gene is TRBJ2-7; the junction holds 9 bases that match TRBD2. The TCR originated in a man between 18 and 29 years old in good health and CMV-seronegative. CDR3 protein: CASSGAGGKSAYEQYF. The DNA is as follows: TGTGCCAGCAGTGGGGCGGGGGGGAAATCCGCCTACGAGCAGTACTTC.